This T cell receptor (beta chain) originates from a study of cytomegalovirus exposure and HLA in healthy donors. Study observations and caveats: Analysis was carried out at a later point, and it linked a missense DCLRE1C variant to TCR beta V- and J-gene trimming. Some TCR beta chains (approximately 180 of them) were listed as cytomegalovirus-associated. Sequencing probably produced one cluster of sequence variants that were highly shared. Per a prior analysis, the majority of TCR beta V segments were productive roughly 87% or roughly 30% of the time.

The PCR employed 60 Vbeta primers together with 13 Jbeta primers. Libraries were prepared by immunoSEQ multiplex PCR; TCRdb keeps only in-frame clonotypes and omits some of them. The table records 150,000 or so clones, 60% to 80% of them present only once. As to this clone: Its cognate antigen is unknown.

Trimming pared 3 bases from V and 5 bases from J, leaving 10 bases between. Per the germline V gene, CDR1 is MNHNY and CDR2 is SVGAGI (reference sequence). This CDR3 region has 13 residues. The sample consisted of PBMCs. The chain combines TRBV6-6 with TRBJ1-2; a possible D gene is TRBD1 (6 bases). The clonotype comes from a woman aged 40 to 55 in good health and CMV-seropositive. The CDR3 DNA reads TGTGCCAGCAGTTATAACAGGGAGTATGGCTACACCTTC. Its translation: CASSYNREYGYTF.